This T cell receptor (beta chain) was recorded in a study of CXCR3-negative and CXCR3-positive naive CD8 T cells. Turning to the study itself: Per library, roughly 1.6 +/- 0.3 million reads; around 150 million TRB reads overall.

CD45RO-CCR7+CD27+CD95- cells counted as naive CD8+ T cells. The CDR3 runs 17 residues. Looked up from germline, CDR1 is SGHDT and CDR2 is YYEEEE. Whole-study findings and limits: Diversity ran similarly high across both naive subsets but far lower in memory CD8+ cells. Memory cells showed distinct TRBV-TRBJ patterns, while the two naive subsets matched.

cDNA libraries for TRB were generated by 5' RACE incorporating UMI labels. TCRdb re-called the 5' RACE reads and shows each CDR3 protein once, DNA omitted. The data show approximately 100,000 distinct CDR3 sequences, and the top ten clones hold over 1.5%. Turning to this clonotype: Its antigen is not identified.

The gene calls are TRBV5-6 and TRBJ1-1. The sequenced sample consisted of naive CXCR3- CD8+ T cells from blood. The subset denotes: CD45RO-CCR7+CD27+CD95- naive CD8+ T cells lacking CXCR3 (TNR3-). This clonotype originated in a human donor in good health. Some clones in this sample may be carry-over from other donors' samples. The CDR3 is CASSLGTTYRANTEAFF.